Listed below are T cell receptor beta chains from one sample, sequenced in a study of blood T cell repertoires in COVID-19. Profiling relied on immunoSEQ multiplex PCR, and the TCRdb table lists in-frame clones only, not all of them. The sample lists 200,000 to 300,000 clones, about 85% occurring once. Material for sequencing was peripheral blood. The source of these receptors is a man aged 55-75 years with acute or convalescent COVID-19. CDR3s include the opening cysteine and the closing phenylalanine or tryptophan. The D gene is left open where the match is weak. Clone size, where shown, is once, few, many, or a class for clones that have expanded.

j_call v_call d_call clone_size cdr3_nt cdr3_aa
TRBJ2-7 TRBV2 TRBD2 . TGTGCCAGCAGTGAACTCGGGACTAGCGGGCCCTACGAGCAGTACTTC CASSELGTSGPYEQYF
TRBJ2-7 TRBV9 TRBD1 . TGTGCCAGCAGCGCTGGGGACAGGGGGCGGTACGAGCAGTACTTC CASSAGDRGRYEQYF
TRBJ2-5 TRBV9 TRBD2 . TGTGCCAGCAGCGGTAGCGGGAGATTAGAGACCCAGTACTTC CASSGSGRLETQYF
TRBJ2-3 TRBV5-8 TRBD1 . TGTGCCAGCAGCCGACGGACAGGGAGCACAGATACGCAGTATTTT CASSRRTGSTDTQYF
TRBJ2-3 TRBV3-1/TRBV3-2 TRBD2 . TGTGCCAGCAGCCGCGGGGGATTCACAGATACGCAGTATTTT CASSRGGFTDTQYF
TRBJ2-1 TRBV2 TRBD1 . TGTGCCAGCAGTTACGACAGGGGGAAGGTCAATGAGCAGTTCTTC CASSYDRGKVNEQFF
TRBJ2-1 TRBV15 TRBD2 . TGTGCCACCAGCAGAGGTCGACTAGCGAACAATGAGCAGTTCTTC CATSRGRLANNEQFF
TRBJ2-7 TRBV6-6 TRBD1 . TGTGCCAGCAGTTACCCGACAGGGAGAGCCACCTACGAGCAGTACTTC CASSYPTGRATYEQYF
TRBJ1-5 TRBV3-1/TRBV3-2 . . TGTGCCAGCAGCCATGGGAGGAATCAGCCCCAGCATTTT CASSHGRNQPQHF
TRBJ2-7 TRBV6-6 . . TGTGCCAGCAGTTCGGGACACGGTGCCTACGAGCAGTACTTC CASSSGHGAYEQYF
TRBJ1-1 TRBV6-5 TRBD1 . TGTGCCAGCAACAACCGGGACAGGGGATTTGAAGCTTTCTTT CASNNRDRGFEAFF
TRBJ2-7 TRBV11-2 TRBD1 . TGTGCCAGCAGCGAGACAGGGTTTCGGTACTTC CASSETGFRYF
TRBJ1-1 TRBV7-9 . . TGTGCCAGCAGCTTAGGTGTGGGGACGGGAGACACTGAAGCTTTCTTT CASSLGVGTGDTEAFF
TRBJ2-1 TRBV6-2/TRBV6-3 . . TGTGCCAGCACCCCAAGGGCTAGCTACTACAATGAGCAGTTCTTC CASTPRASYYNEQFF
TRBJ1-1 TRBV21-1 . once TGTGCCAGCAGCGAGGGACAGGGCGGCACTGAAGCTTTCTTT CASSEGQGGTEAFF
TRBJ2-7 TRBV11-2 TRBD2 . TGTGCCAGCAGCTTAGGGTCGGGAGGGGACGAGCAGTACTTC CASSLGSGGDEQYF
TRBJ1-2 TRBV10-3 . . TGTGCCATCCAGAGGGAAGTCGACTATGGCTACACCTTC CAIQREVDYGYTF
TRBJ1-5 TRBV18 . . TGTGCCAGCTCACCATTAAAGGGGAATCAGCCCCAGCATTTT CASSPLKGNQPQHF
TRBJ1-2 TRBV7-9 . . TGTGCCAGCAGCCCGTCGGAGGGGAATGGCTACACCTTC CASSPSEGNGYTF
TRBJ2-7 TRBV5-6 TRBD1 . TGTGCCAGCAGCTGGACCGGGACAGGGCACTACGAGCAGTACTTC CASSWTGTGHYEQYF
TRBJ1-5 TRBV6-1 . . TGTGCCAGCAGTGAAGAGGGGGGGTTTCAGCCCCAGCATTTT CASSEEGGFQPQHF
TRBJ1-1 TRBV7-9 . . TGTGCCAGCGCGGACAGATCCCATTCGAACACTGAAGCTTTCTTT CASADRSHSNTEAFF
TRBJ2-1 TRBV7-7 TRBD2 . TGTGCTAGCAGCTTAGGCGGGGGTGTTGACAATGAGCAGTTCTTC CASSLGGGVDNEQFF
TRBJ2-3 TRBV5-1 TRBD2 . TGCGCCAGCGCCGAGCGGGGGGGCCTCGCAGATACGCAGTATTTT CASAERGGLADTQYF
TRBJ2-7 TRBV6-6 . . TGTGCCAGCAGTTATACGAGGCCCTCCGAGCAGTACTTC CASSYTRPSEQYF
TRBJ1-5 TRBV6-2/TRBV6-3 TRBD1 . TGTGCCAGCAGTAAAGACAGGGGGATTAGCAATCAGCCCCAGCATTTT CASSKDRGISNQPQHF
TRBJ2-3 TRBV2 TRBD1 . TGTGCCAGCAGTGAACAGGGGGCAGATACGCAGTATTTT CASSEQGADTQYF
TRBJ2-1 TRBV9 . . TGTGCCAGCAGCGTAGTCGCGGTTTCCTACAATGAGCAGTTCTTC CASSVVAVSYNEQFF
TRBJ2-5 TRBV4-2 . . TGTGCCAGCAGCCAACCCGGACGGGGACAAGAGACCCAGTACTTC CASSQPGRGQETQYF
TRBJ2-3 TRBV7-2 . . TGTGCCAGCAGCTTACATCCGGCACTAAACACAGATACGCAGTATTTT CASSLHPALNTDTQYF
TRBJ2-3 TRBV2 TRBD2 . TGTGCCAGCAGGCCGGGACTAGCGGGTGATACGCAGTATTTT CASRPGLAGDTQYF
TRBJ1-2 TRBV30 . . TGTGCCTGGAGCTTGGTATCGACAGCTCGGGGCTACACCTTC CAWSLVSTARGYTF
TRBJ1-5 TRBV6-6 TRBD1 . TGTGCCAGCAGTTACACACACAGGGGTCATCAGCCCCAGCATTTT CASSYTHRGHQPQHF
TRBJ1-2 TRBV30 TRBD1 . TGTGCCTGGAGTGTAGTGACAGGGGTGAACTATGGCTACACCTTC CAWSVVTGVNYGYTF
TRBJ2-7 TRBV5-1 TRBD2 . TGCGCCAGCAGCTTGGAAGGACTAGCCATGAAGCAGTACTTC CASSLEGLAMKQYF
TRBJ2-1 TRBV18 . . TGTGCCAGCTCACCACTATCGGGCTCCTACAATGAGCAGTTCTTC CASSPLSGSYNEQFF
TRBJ1-2 TRBV4-1 . . TGCGCCAGCAGCCCATCTCAGATTGGGGGCGCGAACTATGGCTACACCTTC CASSPSQIGGANYGYTF
TRBJ1-2 TRBV4-3 . . TGCGCCAGCAGCCAAGATCTAGCCAGCAACTATGGCTACACCTTC CASSQDLASNYGYTF
TRBJ2-7 TRBV10-3 TRBD1 few TGTGCCATCAAAGGGACAGGGGCCCACGAGCAGTACTTC CAIKGTGAHEQYF
TRBJ2-2 TRBV6-5 TRBD2 . TGTGCCAGCACTAGCGGGGGGCCGGGTACCGGGGAGCTGTTTTTT CASTSGGPGTGELFF
TRBJ1-1 TRBV11-1 . . TGTGCCAGCAGTCCAAGTCGGGTCACTGAAGCTTTCTTT CASSPSRVTEAFF
TRBJ1-1 TRBV6-5 TRBD1 . TGTGCCAGCTTGGGACAGGGGAACACTGAAGCTTTCTTT CASLGQGNTEAFF
TRBJ1-3 TRBV19 TRBD1 . TGTGCCAGTCAGGGGGCGGTTGGAAACACCATATATTTT CASQGAVGNTIYF
TRBJ1-1 TRBV4-1 . . TGCGCCAGCAGCCATTATCGGGGGGGAACTGAAGCTTTCTTT CASSHYRGGTEAFF
TRBJ1-5 TRBV2 . . TGTGCCAGCACTACTCGGGGGGCAGGCAATCAGCCCCAGCATTTT CASTTRGAGNQPQHF
TRBJ2-3 TRBV3-1/TRBV3-2 TRBD2 . TGTGCCAGCAGCCAAGCCCCTGGCGGGAGAACAGATACGCAGTATTTT CASSQAPGGRTDTQYF
TRBJ2-3 TRBV19 TRBD1 . TGTGCCAGTAGTACTCCGGACAGGTCCTGGGATACGCAGTATTTT CASSTPDRSWDTQYF
TRBJ1-1 TRBV9 . . TGTGCCAGCAGCGTACGTGGGGGGGGTGGCACTGAAGCTTTCTTT CASSVRGGGGTEAFF
TRBJ2-5 TRBV18 . . TGTGCCAGCTCACCACCGCTAAAAGAGACCCAGTACTTC CASSPPLKETQYF
TRBJ1-5 TRBV6-2/TRBV6-3 . . TGTGCCAGCAGTTACAAGAAGGGGGGGCCCAATCAGCCCCAGCATTTT CASSYKKGGPNQPQHF
TRBJ2-1 TRBV27 TRBD1 . TGTGCCAGCAAAGTAGGGGGCCACAATGAGCAGTTCTTC CASKVGGHNEQFF
TRBJ2-5 TRBV7-6 TRBD2 . TGTGCCAGCAGCTTAGCACTAGCGAGTCAAGAGACCCAGTACTTC CASSLALASQETQYF
TRBJ2-2 TRBV3-1/TRBV3-2 TRBD1 . TGTGCCAGCAGCCAAGAGTGGGGACAGGGGGCAACCGGGGAGCTGTTTTTT CASSQEWGQGATGELFF
TRBJ2-3 TRBV11-3 TRBD2 . TGTGCCAGCAGCTTAGCCTCGGGACTAGGCACAGATACGCAGTATTTT CASSLASGLGTDTQYF
TRBJ1-2 TRBV15 TRBD1 . TGTGCCACCAGCAGAGAAGGCTTGACAGGGGGCGCGAGGGGCTACACCTTC CATSREGLTGGARGYTF
TRBJ2-1 TRBV6-6 TRBD1 . TGTGCCAGCAGTTACGCTGGGACAGGAAAGTACAATGAGCAGTTCTTC CASSYAGTGKYNEQFF
TRBJ1-4 TRBV28 TRBD1 . TGTGCCAGCAGTTTATCGACAGGGTGGGAAAAACTGTTTTTT CASSLSTGWEKLFF
TRBJ2-7 TRBV2 . . TGTGCCAGCTCAGGATACGAGCAGTACTTC CASSGYEQYF
TRBJ1-2 TRBV29-1 . . TGCAGCGTGCCACAGAATGGCTACACCTTC CSVPQNGYTF
TRBJ2-5 TRBV11-2 TRBD1 . TGTGCCAGCAGCTTAGGACAGGGACAAGAGACCCAGTACTTC CASSLGQGQETQYF